Listed below are T cell receptor beta chains from one sample, sequenced in a study of CD4 T cell repertoires in COVID-19. Only in-frame clones appear in the TCRdb table, and some are missing; sequencing was by immunoSEQ multiplex PCR. The table lists about 75,000 clones, about four fifths of them singletons, with approximately 0.6% in the top ten. Specimen: CD4+ T cells from peripheral blood, collected after recovery from COVID-19. The receptor set was obtained from a human donor who had COVID-19. The CDR3 runs from the conserved cysteine through the conserved F or W. D genes are given only for firm matches.

TRBD1,TRBJ1-1,TRBV12-3/TRBV12-4,13,TGTGCCAGCAGTTACAGGGGGCACACTGAAGCTTTCTTT,CASSYRGHTEAFF
NA,TRBJ1-2,TRBV30,13,TGTGCCTGGAGTGTAGAGGCAAACTATGGCTACACCTTC,CAWSVEANYGYTF
NA,TRBJ2-1,TRBV20-1,11,TGCAGTGCTAGAAACCCGCCAGGCGAGTTCTTC,CSARNPPGEFF
NA,TRBJ2-7,TRBV4-1,16,TGCGCCAGCAGCCAAGAGACCGGGACTTCACACTACGAGCAGTACTTC,CASSQETGTSHYEQYF
TRBD1,TRBJ2-7,TRBV2,15,TGTGCCAGCATCCGGGACAGGGAGAAGAGAGGCGAGCAGTACTTC,CASIRDREKRGEQYF
NA,TRBJ1-6,TRBV5-6,13,TGTGCCAGCGCTGACAGTTATAATTCACCCCTCCACTTT,CASADSYNSPLHF
NA,TRBJ2-5,TRBV5-1,16,TGCGCCAGCAGTCGGTCCGGGCCACCGTACCAAGAGACCCAGTACTTC,CASSRSGPPYQETQYF
TRBD2,TRBJ2-2,TRBV7-2,15,TGTGCCAGCAGCTTGGGGACTAGCGGAACCGGGGAGCTGTTTTTT,CASSLGTSGTGELFF
TRBD2,TRBJ2-3,TRBV7-9,16,TGTGCCAGCAGCTCCTCCGGGACTAGGGGAGGGGATACGCAGTATTTT,CASSSSGTRGGDTQYF
NA,TRBJ1-2,TRBV21-1,19,TGTGCCAGCAGCATATGGGGGCCGGGACAGGGGATAACTAACTATGGCTACACCTTC,CASSIWGPGQGITNYGYTF
TRBD2,TRBJ2-2,TRBV3-1/TRBV3-2,16,TGTGCCAGCAGCCCACCGGGACTAGCGATTGCCGGGGAGCTGTTTTTT,CASSPPGLAIAGELFF
NA,TRBJ2-2,TRBV5-1,15,TGCGCCAGCACCCAGGCGCTAGACAACACCGGGGAGCTGTTTTTT,CASTQALDNTGELFF
TRBD2,TRBJ2-5,TRBV11-2,15,TGTGCCAGCAGCCGCCAGGGACTAGCGGAAGAGACCCAGTACTTC,CASSRQGLAEETQYF
NA,TRBJ2-3,TRBV7-2,16,TGTGCCAGCAGCCCAGAGGGGCGGGGCGGCACAGATACGCAGTATTTT,CASSPEGRGGTDTQYF
NA,TRBJ1-1,TRBV9,13,TGTGCCAGCAGCACGCAGGGTGCCACTGAAGCTTTCTTT,CASSTQGATEAFF
TRBD1,TRBJ2-7,TRBV6-1,17,TGTGCCAGCAGTGAAGAGATGACGGGACAGATCTCCTACGAGCAGTACTTC,CASSEEMTGQISYEQYF
NA,TRBJ1-1,TRBV4-2,14,TGTGCCAGCAGGGCAGGGATAATGAACACTGAAGCTTTCTTT,CASRAGIMNTEAFF
TRBD2,TRBJ2-7,TRBV9,14,TGTGCCAGCAGCCTCACGCTAGCGGGATACGAGCAGTACTTC,CASSLTLAGYEQYF
TRBD1,TRBJ2-5,TRBV7-9,15,TGTGCCAGCAGCTTATGGGGGACAGCTGAAGAGACCCAGTACTTC,CASSLWGTAEETQYF